A selection of T cell receptor beta chains follows, all from one sample in a study of blood T cells in healthy people across ages. TCRdb fed the 5' RACE reads into MiXCR, producing one record per CDR3 protein. Of approximately 880,000 distinct CDR3 sequences in the sample, about 44% were seen once. The sample taken for sequencing was blood. Receptors originate from a man between 25 and 39 years old in good health. The CDR3 runs from the conserved cysteine through the conserved F or W. Fields, in order: V gene, J gene, CDR3 protein.

>TRBV6-1|TRBJ1-2
CASSSPGQAWPYTF
>TRBV4-1|TRBJ1-1
CASSQEQGLAFF
>TRBV6-2/TRBV6-3|TRBJ2-7
CASSKSPGQGSYEQYF
>TRBV18|TRBJ1-4
CASSPPQVSEKLFF
>TRBV6-1|TRBJ2-7
CASMPGFPYEQYF
>TRBV9|TRBJ2-3
CASSVVETSGDTQYF
>TRBV4-2|TRBJ1-6
CASSQPQGGNSPLHF
>TRBV6-6|TRBJ1-1
CASSYVRTEAFF
>TRBV12-3/TRBV12-4|TRBJ2-7
CASSLADEQYF
>TRBV5-1|TRBJ2-1
CASSLNLAPGLAGAHNEQFF
>TRBV5-1|TRBJ2-7
CASSSGTAEQYF
>TRBV3-1|TRBJ2-5
CASNPDTGWEETQYF
>TRBV7-8|TRBJ2-3
CASVGTSGGPTDTQYF
>TRBV12-3/TRBV12-4|TRBJ1-2
CASSLLSGYGYTF
>TRBV12-5|TRBJ2-1
CASGAEGTSPRDEQFF
>TRBV20-1|TRBJ2-7
CSARDEGIAAYEQYF
>TRBV10-3|TRBJ2-1
CAISESGTGGAYNEQFF
>TRBV5-1|-
CASSSGLAGVIWETQYF
>TRBV20-1|TRBJ2-7
CSASPSGGFYEQYF
>TRBV24-1|TRBJ1-3
CATTSGDSRIYF